This T cell receptor beta chain was retrieved from a study of T cells in Graves' hyperthyroidism and ophthalmopathy. Study in general: Prior to any treatment, at the point of initial diagnosis, peripheral blood was collected.

The CDR3 regions of TCR beta were amplified from RNA transcripts. First-round RT-PCR of the TCR CDR3 relied on the HTBI primer set. TCRdb re-derived calls from the multiplex PCR reads in MiXCR, one entry per CDR3 protein. The sample consists of about 400,000 distinct CDR3 sequences, over 12% of them appearing once. Germline values: CDR1 MGHDK, CDR2 SYGVNS. The CDR3 consists of 15 residues. V lost 11 bases, J lost 9 bases, and 26 bases lay in between. Clinical symptoms, serum thyroxine, TRAb, thyroid ultrasound and orbital computed tomography established diagnosis. Sequencing was performed on blood. This receptor was obtained from a man aged 50 to 59 with Graves' ophthalmopathy. The rearrangement links TRBV25-1 to TRBJ2-1; D is unresolved. The CDR3, as DNA: TGTGCCTCCGCCCACAGCACCTCCCGTCCTACTGAGCAGTTCTTC. This encodes CASAHSTSRPTEQFF.